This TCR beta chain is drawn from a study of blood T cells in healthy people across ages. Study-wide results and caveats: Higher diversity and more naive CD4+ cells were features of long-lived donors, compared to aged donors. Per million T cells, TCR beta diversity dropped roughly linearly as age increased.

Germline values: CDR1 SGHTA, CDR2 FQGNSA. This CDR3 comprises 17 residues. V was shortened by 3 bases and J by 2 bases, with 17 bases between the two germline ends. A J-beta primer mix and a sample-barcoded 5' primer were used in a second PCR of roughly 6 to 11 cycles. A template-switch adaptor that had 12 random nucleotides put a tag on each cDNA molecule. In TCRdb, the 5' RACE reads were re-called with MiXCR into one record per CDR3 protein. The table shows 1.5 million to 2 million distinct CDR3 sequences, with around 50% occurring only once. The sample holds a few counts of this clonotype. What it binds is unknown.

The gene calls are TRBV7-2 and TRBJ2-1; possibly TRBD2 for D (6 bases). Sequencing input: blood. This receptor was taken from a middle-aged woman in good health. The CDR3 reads CASSFRRASATYNEQFF. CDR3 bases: TGTGCCAGCAGCTTCCGGCGGGCTAGCGCGACCTACAATGAGCAGTTCTTC.